The 18 T cell receptor beta chains reported below all come from one sample, sequenced in a study of CD8 T cells in ankylosing spondylitis. TCRdb used MiXCR to reprocess the 5' RACE reads, holding one entry per CDR3 protein. The data show 150,000 to 200,000 distinct CDR3 sequences, with 11% seen just once and about 29% held by the top ten. Sequenced: blood, either unsorted or a sorted T cell fraction (not recorded which). The origin of the receptors is a male donor with ankylosing spondylitis or in good health (not recorded which).

The chain employs TRBV12-3 or TRBV12-4 and TRBJ1-2; a weak D match, TRBD1 (6 bases). The CDR3 totals 16 residues. Trimming stripped 0 bases from V and 8 bases from J, with 19 bases between. In nucleotides, the CDR3 is TGTGCCAGCAGTTTAGCGAGTATCCAGGGGATCTTAGGCTACACCTTC. This translates into CASSLASIQGILGYTF.

The chain carries TRBV7-6 and TRBJ2-1; D is possibly TRBD2 (6 bases). Germline CDR1 reads SGHVS; CDR2 reads FNYEAQ. Deletions cut 5 bases from V and 1 base from J, with 15 bases between. This CDR3 contains 16 residues. The CDR3, as DNA: TGTGCCAGCAGCCTGGGAGCCGGAGGGTCCTACAATGAGCAGTTCTTC. It yields the protein CASSLGAGGSYNEQFF.

The V and J genes are TRBV6-1 and TRBJ1-1; maybe TRBD1 (5 bases). From germline, CDR1 is MNHNS and CDR2 SASEGT. Trimming pared 10 bases from V and 0 bases from J, leaving 18 bases between. CDR3 length equals 15 residues. The CDR3 coding sequence is TGTGCCACTTGGATCTACGGACACCTGAACACTGAAGCTTTCTTT. Its protein is CATWIYGHLNTEAFF.

This clonotype has ten or more counts. The gene calls are TRBV6-1 and TRBJ2-1; D might be TRBD2 (6 bases). The V gene's germline CDR1 is MNHNS and CDR2 SASEGT. This CDR3 has 15 residues. The V end lost 6 bases, the J end lost 4 bases, and 16 bases lay between the germline ends. The CDR3: CASRKRHGTYNEQFF. CDR3 coding DNA: TGTGCCAGCAGGAAACGCCACGGGACTTACAATGAGCAGTTCTTC.

This clonotype came up many times. The genes are TRBV24-1 and TRBJ2-1; 9 positions match TRBD1. Germline values: CDR1 KGHDR, CDR2 SFDVKD. CDR3 length equals 16 residues. With V trimmed by 7 bases and J by 10 bases, 16 bases remained unmatched. The CDR3 region is CATSVAGDRGRGEQFF. The CDR3 region has the DNA TGTGCCACCAGCGTCGCCGGCGACAGGGGGAGGGGGGAGCAGTTCTTC.

V is TRBV12-3 or TRBV12-4 and J is TRBJ2-5; possibly TRBD2 for D (6 bases). The CDR3 totals 14 residues. V was pared by 5 bases and J by 1 base, with 11 bases between. For the CDR3, the DNA is TGTGCCAGCAGTCCCCAGGGAGGCCAAGAGACCCAGTACTTC. Translation: CASSPQGGQETQYF.

This clonotype was seen ten or more times. This chain uses TRBV7-8 with TRBJ2-1; tentatively, D is TRBD2 (7 bases). Trimming left V 5 bases short and J 0 bases short, with 14 bases between. This CDR3 is 16 amino acids long. Germline CDR1 SGHVS, CDR2 FQNEAQ. CDR3 nucleotides: TGTGCCAGCAGCCCAAAGGCGGGGGCCTCCTACAATGAGCAGTTCTTC. Amino acids: CASSPKAGASYNEQFF.

V is TRBV6-5 and J is TRBJ2-7, with TRBD1 matching over 7 bases. CDR1 MNHEY and CDR2 SVGAGI come from the germline V gene. V dropped 2 bases and J dropped 3; count of bases not matched to a gene: 7. The CDR3 consists of 15 residues. CDR3 sequence reads: CASSYPRQGIYEQYF. The CDR3 DNA is TGTGCCAGCAGTTACCCGCGACAGGGTATCTACGAGCAGTACTTC.

The chain is built from TRBV3-1 and TRBJ2-2; TRBD2 agrees at 12 bases. Looked up from germline, CDR1 is LGHDT and CDR2 is YNNKEL (reference sequence). The CDR3 extends over 17 amino acids. With V trimmed by 4 bases and J by 2 bases, 5 bases remained unmatched. This chain's CDR3 is CASSLRGLAGNTGELFF. DNA for the CDR3: TGTGCCAGCAGCCTAAGAGGACTAGCGGGAAACACCGGGGAGCTGTTTTTT.

The chain combines TRBV20-1 with TRBJ2-7; perhaps TRBD2 as D (5 bases). Germline loops: CDR1 DFQATT, CDR2 SNEGSKA (reference sequence). The CDR3 runs 16 residues. V lost 0 bases and J lost 5, with 20 bases in between. CDR3 amino acids: CSARDARTSQSDEQYF. For the CDR3, the DNA is TGCAGTGCTAGAGACGCTAGAACTAGTCAGTCCGACGAGCAGTACTTC.

In its sample, this clonotype was seen many times. J is TRBJ2-7 and V is TRBV20-1; D perhaps matches TRBD2 (6 bases). The CDR3 runs to 15 residues. Germline CDR1 is DFQATT and CDR2 is SNEGSKA (reference sequence). The ends were cut back, 5 bases at V and 5 bases at J, with 22 bases in the middle. CDR3 bases: TGCAGTGCTTCCAGTAGGGGACTCCCTAACCACGAGCAGTACTTC. This encodes CSASSRGLPNHEQYF.

This clonotype was observed at least ten times. The V gene is TRBV10-3, the J gene TRBJ2-7, with unresolved D. Trimming shortened V by 3 bases and J by 4 bases, and 10 bases separated the two germline ends. CDR3 length: 13 amino acids. Germline values: CDR1 ENHRY, CDR2 SYGVKD. CDR3 residues: CAISDVRGYEQYF. In DNA form, the CDR3 reads TGTGCCATCAGTGATGTCCGAGGTTACGAGCAGTACTTC.

This clonotype was seen repeatedly, ten times or more. The J gene is TRBJ2-7, the V gene TRBV5-1; 7 bases line up with TRBD1. CDR3 size: 15 residues. V trimming: 4 bases; J trimming: 0 bases; junction bases outside the gene matches: 7. CDR1 SGHRS and CDR2 YFSETQ come from the germline V gene. The CDR3: CASSLGTVPSYEQYF. CDR3 DNA sequence: TGCGCCAGCAGCCTTGGGACAGTCCCCTCCTACGAGCAGTACTTC.

Many counts were recorded for this clonotype. The V call is TRBV20-1, the J call TRBJ1-4, with D perhaps TRBD1 (6 bases). This CDR3 is built from 12 residues. V lost 8 bases and J 4 bases, leaving 11 bases between the germline ends. Germline V gene sequence: CDR1 DFQATT, CDR2 SNEGSKA (reference sequence). CDR3 protein: CSTRTVNEKLFF. DNA of the CDR3: TGCAGTACCCGGACAGTTAATGAAAAACTGTTTTTT.

This clonotype was counted many times. The V call is TRBV6-5, the J call TRBJ2-5, with D unclear. The germline CDR1 and CDR2 sequences are MNHEY and SVGAGI. This CDR3 is built from 14 residues. V was clipped by 2 bases and J by 1 base, with 8 bases between them. The CDR3 region is CASSYRYGQETQYF. The CDR3 DNA follows: TGTGCCAGCAGTTACCGGTACGGCCAAGAGACCCAGTACTTC.

This clonotype was seen at least ten times. The rearrangement joins TRBV10-1 to TRBJ2-3, with D tentatively TRBD1 or TRBD2 (6 bases each). The CDR3 runs to 20 residues. Germline values: CDR1 WNHNN, CDR2 SYGVQD (reference sequence). V was clipped by 3 bases and J by 2 bases, with 27 bases between them. CDR3 DNA sequence: TGCGCCAGCAGTGATCAACGATTCTTTGATGACGGGGGCCCCACAGATACGCAGTATTTT. Translating gives CASSDQRFFDDGGPTDTQYF.

This clonotype appeared a few times. The chain is built from TRBV11-2 and TRBJ1-1, with a tentative D call TRBD1 (5 bases). Per germline, CDR1 SGHAT and CDR2 FQNNGV. The V gene lost 4 bases and the J gene lost 4 bases, with 13 bases spanning the gap. The CDR3 extends over 14 amino acids. Here the CDR3 reads CASSSAGLSTEAFF. CDR3 sequence (DNA): TGTGCCAGCAGCTCCGCAGGGTTAAGCACTGAAGCTTTCTTT.

This clonotype was seen at least ten times. The V call is TRBV6-5, the J call TRBJ2-7, with D hard to call. This CDR3 has 13 residues. Trimming cost V 2 bases and J 3 bases, with 8 bases left between them. The germline CDR1 and CDR2 sequences are MNHEY and SVGAGI. CDR3 loop: CASSYGPNYEQYF. As DNA, the CDR3 is TGTGCCAGCAGTTACGGGCCCAACTACGAGCAGTACTTC.